Below, one T cell receptor (beta chain) is given with its context. The data were obtained in a study of blood T cell repertoires in COVID-19. Looking at the study overall: Samples of COVID-19 (acute and convalescent) were obtained from the United States, Italy and Spain.

In the source study's methods: Nucleated cell counts were estimated from reference gene primer amplification. The data were produced by immunoSEQ multiplex PCR, yet TCRdb's version contains in-frame clones alone and is incomplete. V, J and clone size are those of that table, while D and trimming were read from the DNA. The sample lists over 60,000 clones; about four fifths were seen once. V was shortened by 6 bases and J by 3 bases, with 11 bases between the two germline ends. The CDR3 extends over 13 amino acids. The germline V gene has CDR1 MGHDK and CDR2 SYGVNS. Sequencing used peripheral blood. The clonotype comes from a human donor in a cohort sampled during active COVID-19. V gene TRBV25-1 combines with J gene TRBJ1-2; weak D call: TRBD1 (6 bases). CDR3 nucleotide sequence: TGTGCCAGCAGACCACCAGGGGACTATGGCTACACCTTC. It is translated as CASRPPGDYGYTF.